Here is one TCR beta chain with its context. The antigen is unknown. These data belong to a study of cytotoxic CD8 clonotypes in ibrutinib-treated CLL. Study background: Of a cohort that held 11 to 12 relapsed/refractory and over 14 treatment-naive patients, about 18 were IGHV unmutated. The study recorded mean values of around 250,000 productive templates and 80,000 to 100,000 productive rearrangements per sample. Findings and limits, study-wide: There were few public clonotypes, and on treatment they contracted or stayed stable. Baseline clonality was higher than in age-matched healthy donors and moved in step with circulating CD8+ T-cell counts.

The CDR3 is 17 amino acids. Germline trimming cut 1 base from V and 0 bases from J; bases unmatched to any gene: 9. CDR1 SGHRS and CDR2 YFSETQ come from the germline V gene. The assay was immunoSEQ multiplex PCR, and TCRdb's table has in-frame clones only and misses some. Among about 300,000 clones, roughly four fifths were seen once, and the ten largest hold about 5%. This TCR came from a human donor with chronic lymphocytic leukemia. V and J are TRBV5-1 and TRBJ1-2, with TRBD1 matching 7 bases. This specimen consisted of PBMCs, obtained at disease progression, from a patient treated with ibrutinib. CDR3 in DNA: TGCGCCAGCAGCTTGATGCAGGGGGAGGCAGCTAACTATGGCTACACCTTC. Translating it yields CASSLMQGEAANYGYTF. The full variable domain, with the rest looked up from reference TRBV5-1 and TRBJ1-2, is KAGVTQTPRYLIKTRGQQVTLSCSPISGHRSVSWYQQTPGQGLQFLFEYFSETQRNKGNFPGRFSGRQFSNSRSEMNVSTLELGDSALYLCASSLMQGEAANYGYTFGSGTRLTVV.